The entry that follows covers one TCR beta chain sequence. Authors' processing steps: Reference gene primers were amplified, and this amplification served to estimate nucleated cell counts. Generated by immunoSEQ multiplex PCR, the TCRdb table keeps only in-frame clones and is missing some. The V and J calls and clone size are taken from that table; D and trimming were inferred from the DNA. This sample has approximately 170,000 clones, with around 85% found just once. Seattle's enrolled individuals joined amid active infection and were then monitored longitudinally. CDR3 length: 14 amino acids. Looked up from germline, CDR1 is SQVTM and CDR2 is ANQGSEA. V lost 7 bases and J 8 bases, leaving 18 bases between the germline ends. This sample was taken from a study of blood T cell repertoires in COVID-19. About the research overall: Collection of acute and convalescent COVID-19 samples took place in the United States, Italy and Spain.

The TCR originated in a man older than 75 with COVID-19, enrolled during active disease. The specimen sequenced was peripheral blood. V usage is TRBV29-1 and J usage is TRBJ1-6; tentatively, D is TRBD1 (5 bases). The CDR3 coding sequence is TGCAGCGCGGGGTCCGGGGGGTCTGATTCACCCCTCCACTTT. Protein product: CSAGSGGSDSPLHF.